The 27 T cell receptor beta chains reported below all come from one sample, sequenced in a study of long-term antiretroviral therapy in people with HIV. With survey level as its setting, the immunoSEQ assay was v3.0. Assay: immunoSEQ multiplex PCR; the TCRdb copy retains only in-frame clones and omits some. The sample contains approximately 36,000 clones, 82% of which appear only once. The sample consisted of unsorted PBMCs, taken 0.6 years after starting antiretroviral therapy. These receptors were taken from a man between 18 and 35 years old with HIV.

The V call is TRBV29-1, the J call TRBJ2-7, with unresolved D. Germline V gene sequence: CDR1 SQVTM, CDR2 ANQGSEA. Trimming left V 4 bases short and J 3 bases short, with 10 bases between. The CDR3 contains 12 residues. In DNA, the CDR3 is TGCAGCGTTGCTTTGGTGGGCTACGAGCAGTACTTC. Translated, it gives CSVALVGYEQYF.

This sequence joins TRBV28 and TRBJ1-1, with D unresolved. The V gene lost 6 bases and the J gene lost 4 bases, with 9 bases spanning the gap. Germline assignment: CDR1 MDHEN and CDR2 SYDVKM. This CDR3 region has 12 residues. The CDR3 loop is CASRPGRTEAFF. CDR3 nucleotides: TGTGCCAGCAGACCCGGGCGCACTGAAGCTTTCTTT. Combining the CDR3 with reference TRBV28 and TRBJ1-1 gives the whole variable domain DVKVTQSSRYLVKRTGEKVFLECVQDMDHENMFWYRQDPGLGLRLIYFSYDVKMKEKGDIPEGYSVSREKKERFSLILESASTNQTSMYLCASRPGRTEAFFGQGTRLTVV.

This chain joins TRBV5-6 and TRBJ2-1; TRBD1 matches at 8 bases. Germline V gene data show CDR1 as SGHDT and CDR2 as YYEEEE. V shed 5 bases, J shed 8 bases, and the junction held 9 bases outside the gene matches. The CDR3 extends over 14 amino acids. The CDR3 loop is CASSPGAGGHEQFF. The CDR3 DNA is TGTGCCAGCAGTCCTGGGGCAGGGGGCCATGAGCAGTTCTTC.

This clone was recorded only once. The chain links TRBV5-4 to TRBJ2-5, with D possibly called TRBD1 or TRBD2 (5 bases each). The CDR3 loop spans 13 amino acids. Deletions cut 9 bases from V and 2 bases from J, with 14 bases between. Germline CDR1 and CDR2: SGHNT and YYREEE (reference sequence). CDR3 sequence (DNA): TGTGCCACCCGGGGCGGGCAGCAAGAGACCCAGTACTTC. As protein: CATRGGQQETQYF.

A remark on this clone: Compared with germline, one end of the junction differs, possibly owing to a read error. As DNA, the CDR3 is TGTGCCAGCTTACCACCGGGCCTAGGTTCATTTCATGAGCAGTTCTTC. This encodes CASLPPGLGSFHEQFF. This sequence joins TRBV18 and TRBJ2-1; D gene ambiguous. The germline V gene encodes CDR1 KGHSH and CDR2 LQKENI. The CDR3 contains 16 residues.

The chain employs TRBV6-5 and TRBJ2-2, with TRBD1 matching over 7 bases. V lost 6 bases and J lost 10; bases outside the gene matches: 5. The CDR3 length is 12 residues. CDR1 is MNHEY, CDR2 SVGAGI, per germline. The CDR3 protein is CASRPTGMELFF. In nucleotides, the CDR3 is TGTGCCAGCAGACCGACAGGGATGGAGCTGTTTTTT.

Notes on this clone: This CDR3 is also generated by other DNA sequences in the sample. The rearrangement uses TRBV7-2 and TRBJ2-7; no clear D gene. This CDR3 has 14 residues. The germline V gene encodes CDR1 SGHTA and CDR2 FQGNSA. Between the trimmed V and J ends, which lost 5 bases and 6 bases, there was a span of 17 bases. This chain's CDR3 is CASSPRTGLGEQYF. CDR3 coding DNA: TGTGCCAGCAGCCCCCGGACCGGCCTGGGCGAGCAGTACTTC. The complete variable domain, with remaining parts taken from reference TRBV7-2 and TRBJ2-7, reads GAGVSQSPSNKVTEKGKDVELRCDPISGHTALYWYRQSLGQGLEFLIYFQGNSAPDKSGLPSDRFSAERTGGSVSTLTIQRTQQEDSAVYLCASSPRTGLGEQYFGPGTRLTVT.

V usage is TRBV19 and J usage is TRBJ1-2, with D tentatively TRBD1 (5 bases). The V gene's germline CDR1 is LNHDA and CDR2 SQIVND (reference sequence). V dropped 4 bases and J dropped 8 bases, with 11 bases sitting between them. CDR3 length equals 12 residues. The DNA for the CDR3 is TGTGCCAGTAGTACGACAGTCTTCGGCTACACCTTC. Its protein product is CASSTTVFGYTF. Full variable domain (remainder filled in from reference TRBV19 and TRBJ1-2): DGGITQSPKYLFRKEGQNVTLSCEQNLNHDAMYWYRQDPGQGLRLIYYSQIVNDFQKGDIAEGYSVSREKKESFPLTVTSAQKNPTAFYLCASSTTVFGYTFGSGTRLTVV.

The CDR3 here is CASSLTGQGLEQYF. The CDR3 nucleotides read TGTGCCAGCAGTTTGACAGGGCAGGGCCTCGAGCAGTACTTC. The chain links TRBV6-5 to TRBJ2-7, with 7 bases fitting TRBD1. CDR3 length: 14 amino acids. Germline CDR1 is MNHEY and CDR2 is SVGAGI. Trimming removed 4 bases from V and 6 bases from J; junction bases left unmatched: 9.

This chain links TRBV11-3 with TRBJ1-1; no clear D gene. The germline gives CDR1 SGHNT, CDR2 YENEEA. The CDR3 runs to 12 residues. Trimming took 2 bases from V and 7 from J, leaving 8 bases between them. The CDR3 protein is CASSLRAGEAFF. The CDR3 nucleotides read TGTGCCAGCAGCTTACGTGCAGGTGAAGCTTTCTTT.

This clone was recorded only once. The rearrangement joins TRBV28 to TRBJ1-2, with unresolved D. Per the germline V gene, CDR1 is MDHEN and CDR2 is SYDVKM. The CDR3 spans 14 residues. With 2 bases removed from V and 8 bases from J, the gap between germline ends came to 15 bases. The CDR3 nucleotides read TGTGCCAGCAGTTTACCTGGGCCAGAATCAGGCTACACCTTC. Protein product: CASSLPGPESGYTF.

The chain employs TRBV6-5 and TRBJ2-3; D is unclear. V was trimmed by 8 bases and J by 0 bases, leaving 12 bases between them. This CDR3 contains 14 residues. The germline CDR1 and CDR2 sequences are MNHEY and SVGAGI. This CDR3 reads CASRKTTSTDTQYF. CDR3 nucleotide sequence: TGTGCCAGCCGTAAGACCACTAGCACAGATACGCAGTATTTT.

The rearrangement links TRBV5-6 to TRBJ1-2; D gene unclear. CDR1 SGHDT and CDR2 YYEEEE come from the germline V gene. The CDR3 sequence is 16 residues long. Deletions cut 2 bases from V and 5 bases from J, with 19 bases between. The CDR3: CASSFGGQTLGYGYTF. The CDR3, as DNA: TGTGCCAGCAGCTTTGGTGGGCAGACCTTGGGATATGGCTACACCTTC.

The V gene is TRBV10-3, the J gene TRBJ2-5, with TRBD1 matching over 12 bases. The CDR3 spans 17 residues. CDR1 is ENHRY, CDR2 SYGVKD, per germline. Unmatched junction bases numbered 15, after V lost 8 bases and J lost 5 bases. CDR3 sequence (DNA): TGTGCCATCCGGCGCCCCGGGACAGGGGGCTTTGGGGAGACCCAGTACTTC. Amino acids: CAIRRPGTGGFGETQYF.

The chain carries TRBV19 and TRBJ2-3; the match to TRBD1 covers 9 bases. The germline gives CDR1 LNHDA, CDR2 SQIVND (reference sequence). The CDR3 is made up of 15 amino acids. V lost 6 bases and J lost 4; bases outside the gene matches: 8. CDR3 sequence (DNA): TGTGCCAGTAGCTACAGGGGGCTGGGTGCAGATACGCAGTATTTT. Encoded protein: CASSYRGLGADTQYF.

The chain links TRBV6-4 to TRBJ2-5; 16 positions agree with TRBD2. The CDR3 spans 21 residues. The trim removed 0 bases at V and 5 bases at J, leaving 15 bases unmatched. Germline V gene lookup returns CDR1 MRHNA and CDR2 SNTAGT. CDR3 loop: CASSDSARGLAGGPPFETQYF. The DNA of the CDR3 is TGTGCCAGCAGTGACTCGGCAAGGGGACTAGCGGGAGGGCCCCCATTTGAGACCCAGTACTTC.

The V call is TRBV7-9, the J call TRBJ2-3, with D uncertain. The ends were cut back, 5 bases at V and 6 bases at J, with 6 bases in the middle. Germline-derived CDR1 and CDR2 are SEHNR and FQNEAQ (reference sequence). This CDR3 is 11 amino acids long. CDR3 DNA: TGTGCCAGCAGCAACGGGGATACGCAGTATTTT. Translated, it gives CASSNGDTQYF.

The chain carries TRBV7-9 and TRBJ2-7, with D possibly being TRBD2 (5 bases). V was clipped by 0 bases and J by 7 bases, with 13 bases between them. Germline V gene lookup returns CDR1 SEHNR and CDR2 FQNEAQ (reference sequence). This CDR3 spans 14 amino acids. This chain's CDR3 is CASSLAGENGEQYF. CDR3 nucleotides: TGTGCCAGCAGCTTAGCGGGAGAAAATGGTGAGCAGTACTTC.

The CDR3 coding sequence is TGCGCCAGCAGCTCAACTAGCGGGAGTGCCAATGAGCAGTTCTTC. Translating gives CASSSTSGSANEQFF. This rearrangement joins TRBV5-1 to TRBJ2-1; TRBD2 aligns across 11 bases. J gave up 6 bases and V 3 bases, and 5 bases lay outside the gene matches. The V gene's germline CDR1 is SGHRS and CDR2 YFSETQ. The length of the CDR3 is 15 residues.

The CDR3 nucleotides read TGCGCCAGCAGCCAAAGGATCTCTGGAAACACCATATATTTT. As protein: CASSQRISGNTIYF. The chain is built from TRBV4-1 and TRBJ1-3, with no clear D. This CDR3 is built from 14 residues. Trimming pared 2 bases from V and 0 bases from J, leaving 5 bases between. Germline V gene sequence: CDR1 MGHRA, CDR2 YSYEKL.

The J gene is TRBJ2-7, the V gene TRBV9; D may be TRBD2 (6 bases). Germline values: CDR1 SGDLS, CDR2 YYNGEE. Trimming took off 4 bases at V and 4 bases at J, with 18 bases between the two ends. This CDR3 spans 15 amino acids. The CDR3 nucleotides read TGTGCCAGCAGCACCAATCCGGGACTGAAATACGAGCAGTACTTC. Translation gives CASSTNPGLKYEQYF. Using reference TRBV9 and TRBJ2-7 for the parts outside the CDR3, the full variable domain is DSGVTQTPKHLITATGQRVTLRCSPRSGDLSVYWYQQSLDQGLQFLIQYYNGEERAKGNILERFSAQQFPDLHSELNLSSLELGDSALYFCASSTNPGLKYEQYFGPGTRLTVT.

V is TRBV6-6 and J is TRBJ2-1; TRBD2 agrees at 11 bases. The CDR3 totals 15 residues. Per the germline V gene, CDR1 is MNHNY and CDR2 is SVGAGI (reference sequence). V gave up 6 bases and J gave up 4 bases; unmatched junction bases: 5. CDR3 in amino acids: CASSYLAGGYNEQFF. For the CDR3, the DNA is TGTGCCAGCAGCTACCTAGCGGGAGGTTACAATGAGCAGTTCTTC.

The chain uses TRBV5-1 and TRBJ1-2; 8 nucleotides align to TRBD1. This CDR3 is built from 13 residues. Germline trimming cut 2 bases from V and 7 bases from J; bases unmatched to any gene: 4. The germline V gene has CDR1 SGHRS and CDR2 YFSETQ. DNA for the CDR3: TGCGCCAGCAGCTTCGTGGACAGGGCTGGCTACACCTTC. Its translation is CASSFVDRAGYTF.

V usage is TRBV19 and J usage is TRBJ1-1; D not certain. The CDR3 totals 13 residues. Trimming stripped 7 bases from V and 5 bases from J, with 14 bases between. From germline, CDR1 is LNHDA and CDR2 SQIVND (reference sequence). For the CDR3, the DNA is TGTGCCAGTACTCAGGTCGAGGGTACTGAAGCTTTCTTT. Protein sequence: CASTQVEGTEAFF.

The rearrangement uses TRBV5-4 and TRBJ2-7; weak D call: TRBD1 (5 bases). Looked up from germline, CDR1 is SGHNT and CDR2 is YYREEE (reference sequence). Trimming left V 0 bases short and J 4 bases short, with 5 bases between. There are 12 residues in the CDR3. CDR3: CASSLEGYEQYF. CDR3 DNA: TGTGCCAGCAGCTTGGAGGGGTACGAGCAGTACTTC. The variable domain in full, completed from reference TRBV5-4 and TRBJ2-7, reads ETGVTQSPTHLIKTRGQQVTLRCSSQSGHNTVSWYQQALGQGPQFIFQYYREEENGRGNFPPRFSGLQFPNYSSELNVNALELDDSALYLCASSLEGYEQYFGPGTRLTVT.

This clone ranks as medium-sized. The chain recombines TRBV5-1 with TRBJ2-7; D unresolved. The CDR3 totals 15 residues. From germline, CDR1 is SGHRS and CDR2 YFSETQ. Between the trimmed V and J ends, which lost 4 bases and 3 bases, there was a span of 17 bases. CDR3 DNA sequence: TGCGCCAGCAGCGAAGGGTTTTTCGGCTACTACGAGCAGTACTTC. This sequence encodes CASSEGFFGYYEQYF. Using reference TRBV5-1 and TRBJ2-7 for the parts outside the CDR3, the full variable domain is KAGVTQTPRYLIKTRGQQVTLSCSPISGHRSVSWYQQTPGQGLQFLFEYFSETQRNKGNFPGRFSGRQFSNSRSEMNVSTLELGDSALYLCASSEGFFGYYEQYFGPGTRLTVT.

This clone was detected a few times. The chain uses TRBV29-1 and TRBJ2-6; 9 bases map to TRBD1. V was pared by 5 bases and J by 0 bases, with 5 bases of the junction left unmatched. The CDR3 is made up of 16 amino acids. Germline V CDR1 and CDR2: SQVTM, ANQGSEA. The DNA for the CDR3 is TGCAGCGTTCCGGGACAGGGCTACTCTGGGGCCAACGTCCTGACTTTC. It encodes CSVPGQGYSGANVLTF.